The 21 T cell receptor beta chains below were found in one sample sequenced in a study of blood T cell repertoires in COVID-19. TCRdb keeps only in-frame clones here, not all; method: immunoSEQ multiplex PCR. The data hold approximately 250,000 clones, with over 80% observed a single time. Specimen: peripheral blood. These TCRs come from a woman between 65 and 79 years old with COVID-19, enrolled during active disease.

V is TRBV7-8 and J is TRBJ1-1; D remains ambiguous. Germline V lookup: CDR1 SGHVS, CDR2 FQNEAQ. This CDR3 contains 17 residues. Trimming took off 1 base at V and 4 bases at J, with 19 bases between the two ends. This chain's CDR3 is CASSLVAGLMDSTEAFF. DNA for the CDR3: TGTGCCAGCAGCTTAGTGGCAGGCTTAATGGATAGCACTGAAGCTTTCTTT.

The chain is built from TRBV18 and TRBJ2-3, with a tentative D call TRBD1 (6 bases). In germline, CDR1 is KGHSH, CDR2 LQKENI. The V end lost 3 bases, the J end lost 3 bases, and 10 bases lay between the germline ends. CDR3 length: 14 residues. The CDR3 coding sequence is TGTGCCAGCTCACCCGACAGGTTGACAGATACGCAGTATTTT. Protein product: CASSPDRLTDTQYF.

CDR3 sequence: CASSSRLAGSPYTQYF. In DNA, the CDR3 is TGTGCCAGCAGTTCTAGACTAGCGGGGAGCCCATATACGCAGTATTTT. This sequence joins TRBV28 and TRBJ2-3; 11 nucleotides agree with TRBD2. The V gene end was trimmed by 4 bases and the J gene end by 7 bases; junction bases not matched to a gene: 10. CDR3 length: 16 amino acids. Germline CDR1 and CDR2: MDHEN and SYDVKM.

Only a few counts were recorded for this clone. The J gene is TRBJ1-5, the V gene TRBV15; possibly TRBD1 for D (5 bases). Germline CDR1 and CDR2: LNHNV and YYDKDF (reference sequence). This CDR3 contains 13 residues. V was clipped by 4 bases and J by 2 bases, with 6 bases between them. CDR3 DNA sequence: TGTGCCACCAGCAAAGGGGGCAATCAGCCCCAGCATTTT. It is translated as CATSKGGNQPQHF.

The chain combines TRBV3-1 (or the pseudogene TRBV3-2) with TRBJ2-1; 7 bases are a match to TRBD1. This CDR3 is built from 14 residues. The germline gives CDR1 LGHDT, CDR2 YNNKEL (reference sequence). The trim removed 4 bases at V and 9 bases at J, leaving 9 bases unmatched. CDR3 amino acids: CASSLQTGYSEQFF. In nucleotides, the CDR3 is TGTGCCAGCAGCCTCCAGACAGGGTATTCTGAGCAGTTCTTC.

The chain uses TRBV3-1 (or the pseudogene TRBV3-2) and TRBJ1-1; a weak D match, TRBD1 (5 bases). The germline V and J ends were trimmed by 0 bases and 3 bases, with 20 bases remaining between them. This CDR3 spans 18 amino acids. The germline gives CDR1 LGHDT, CDR2 YNNKEL (reference sequence). The CDR3 spells CASSQDQDARGDDTEAFF. Here the CDR3 DNA reads TGTGCCAGCAGCCAAGATCAGGACGCGCGGGGGGACGACACTGAAGCTTTCTTT.

The chain joins TRBV14 to TRBJ2-1; 8 nucleotides match TRBD2. This CDR3 has 15 amino acids. Germline V gene lookup returns CDR1 SGHDN and CDR2 FVKESK. With V trimmed by 4 bases and J by 2 bases, 4 bases remained unmatched. Here the CDR3 DNA reads TGTGCCAGCAGCCGTCAGGGACTAGCCTACAATGAGCAGTTCTTC. It codes for CASSRQGLAYNEQFF.

CDR3 DNA: TGTGCCAGTAGTATCCGACACGCCTACGAGCAGTACTTC. Translated: CASSIRHAYEQYF. The V call is TRBV19, the J call TRBJ2-7; D is unclear. CDR3 length: 13 amino acids. Germline CDR1 LNHDA, CDR2 SQIVND (reference sequence). Trimming stripped 3 bases from V and 2 bases from J, with 8 bases between.

CDR3 region: CASTSSRNEKLFF. DNA for the CDR3: TGTGCCAGCACTTCTTCTAGGAATGAAAAACTGTTTTTT. V is TRBV12-3 or TRBV12-4 and J is TRBJ1-4; D is unclear. This CDR3 has 13 residues. V lost 7 bases to trimming and J lost 5 bases, with 11 bases between them.

The chain combines TRBV14 with TRBJ2-7; tentative D call: TRBD2 (5 bases). The CDR3 covers 16 residues. Germline-derived CDR1 and CDR2 are SGHDN and FVKESK. V shed 0 bases and J shed 2 bases, with 14 bases lying between them. In DNA, the CDR3 is TGTGCCAGCAGCCAAGATCGTGGACTCACTGCCTACGAGCAGTACTTC. Its translation is CASSQDRGLTAYEQYF. Supplemented by reference TRBV14 and TRBJ2-7, the full variable domain reads EAGVTQFPSHSVIEKGQTVTLRCDPISGHDNLYWYRRVMGKEIKFLLHFVKESKQDESGMPNNRFLAERTGGTYSTLKVQPAELEDSGVYFCASSQDRGLTAYEQYFGPGTRLTVT.

This rearrangement joins TRBV6-5 to TRBJ2-4; tentatively, D is TRBD2 (6 bases). Trimming took off 7 bases at V and 6 bases at J, with 13 bases between the two ends. Germline V lookup: CDR1 MNHEY, CDR2 SVGAGI. The CDR3 has 13 amino acids. The CDR3: CASKLGGTNIQYF. CDR3 coding DNA: TGTGCCAGCAAACTCGGGGGAACAAACATTCAGTACTTC.

The chain recombines TRBV7-8 with TRBJ1-5; 7 bases align to TRBD1. Trimming cost V 5 bases and J 5 bases; bases outside gene matches: 3. The CDR3 extends over 13 amino acids. CDR1 is SGHVS, CDR2 FQNEAQ, per germline. The CDR3 loop reads CASSRQGDQPQHF. CDR3 in DNA: TGTGCCAGCAGCCGCCAGGGGGATCAGCCCCAGCATTTT.

The rearrangement uses TRBV28 and TRBJ1-3; possibly TRBD1 for D (6 bases). Per the germline V gene, CDR1 is MDHEN and CDR2 is SYDVKM. The V and J ends lost 4 bases and 2 bases respectively, with 15 bases between them. This CDR3 spans 16 amino acids. CDR3 sequence: CASSWRNRVPGNTIYF. As DNA, the CDR3 is TGTGCCAGCAGTTGGAGGAACAGGGTCCCTGGAAACACCATATATTTT.

The CDR3 sequence is CASSDCRVYEQYF. In DNA, the CDR3 is TGTGCCAGCAGTGACTGCAGGGTCTACGAGCAGTACTTC. V usage is TRBV6-4 and J usage is TRBJ2-7, with D possibly being TRBD1 (5 bases). Looked up from germline, CDR1 is MRHNA and CDR2 is SNTAGT. This CDR3 is 13 amino acids long. The V end was cut by 1 base, the J end by 3 bases, with 7 bases between.

This clone was counted a single time. The chain recombines TRBV5-8 with TRBJ2-1, with 7 nucleotides matching TRBD2. CDR3 length: 14 residues. Germline V lookup: CDR1 SGHTS, CDR2 YDEGEE. V lost 5 bases, J lost 8 bases, and 10 bases stayed unmatched. The CDR3 protein is CASRYRGSFDEQFF. CDR3 bases: TGTGCCAGCAGGTACCGCGGGAGTTTTGATGAGCAGTTCTTC. The full variable domain, its missing parts supplied by reference TRBV5-8 and TRBJ2-1, is EAGVTQSPTHLIKTRGQQATLRCSPISGHTSVYWYQQALGLGLQFLLWYDEGEERNRGNFPPRFSGRQFPNYSSELNVNALELEDSALYLCASRYRGSFDEQFFGPGTRLTVL.

J is TRBJ2-3 and V is TRBV24-1; 8 bases are a match to TRBD2. The CDR3 runs to 16 residues. Germline V gives CDR1 KGHDR, CDR2 SFDVKD. V shed 6 bases, J shed 0 bases, and the junction held 7 bases outside the gene matches. CDR3 DNA: TGTGCCACCAGTCAAGGACTAGCCCCTAGCACAGATACGCAGTATTTT. The encoded protein is CATSQGLAPSTDTQYF.

This rearrangement joins TRBV10-3 to TRBJ1-2; 7 nucleotides line up with TRBD1. CDR3 length: 13 residues. Germline V lookup: CDR1 ENHRY, CDR2 SYGVKD. After removal of 3 bases from V and 4 bases from J, the junction contained 2 bases not matched to a gene. CDR3 bases: TGTGCCATCAGTGAAGGGGGCTCCTATGGCTACACCTTC. It specifies CAISEGGSYGYTF.

The chain combines TRBV19 with TRBJ1-5; 11 nucleotides agree with TRBD1. V was clipped by 4 bases and J by 0 bases; unmatched bases: 5. The CDR3 sequence is 17 residues long. Per germline, CDR1 LNHDA and CDR2 SQIVND (reference sequence). The CDR3 spells CASSRTGGLYSNQPQHF. The CDR3 DNA sequence: TGTGCCAGTAGTAGGACAGGGGGCCTCTATAGCAATCAGCCCCAGCATTTT.

V is TRBV6-2 or TRBV6-3 and J is TRBJ1-5; perhaps TRBD1 as D (6 bases). Trimming took 2 bases from V and 6 from J, leaving 11 bases between them. CDR3 length: 14 residues. The V gene's germline CDR1 is MNHEY and CDR2 SVGEGT. The CDR3 loop is CASSYVRGTQPQHF. The CDR3 nucleotides read TGTGCCAGCAGTTACGTAAGGGGGACTCAGCCCCAGCATTTT.

The chain joins TRBV7-2 to TRBJ2-5; 7 bases are shared with TRBD2. The junction had 23 bases not matched to a gene; V was cut back by 5 bases and J by 5 bases. The CDR3 spans 19 residues. Germline values: CDR1 SGHTA, CDR2 FQGNSA. The CDR3 reads CASSPVSRNLWGRDETQYF. CDR3 nucleotide sequence: TGTGCCAGCAGCCCCGTTTCAAGAAATCTGTGGGGGAGGGACGAGACCCAGTACTTC.

The J gene is TRBJ1-6, the V gene TRBV6-5; 8 bases are a match to TRBD1. Germline V lookup: CDR1 MNHEY, CDR2 SVGAGI. The V segment lost 6 bases and the J segment 6 bases; nucleotides outside the gene matches: 1. This CDR3 has 13 amino acids. CDR3: CASSRGRNSPLHF. The CDR3 region has the DNA TGTGCCAGCAGCAGGGGGCGTAATTCACCCCTCCACTTT.